The source of this T cell receptor beta chain is a study of CD8 T cells in Susac syndrome. Controls were drawn from healthy donors and were matched for age and sex. TEMRA cells were FACS-enriched and CD8+ and CD4+ T cells negatively isolated. As concerns this clonotype: Antigen unknown.

Points from the study as a whole: The study's TCR sequencing and HLA analysis drew on a certain number of individuals. That number was acknowledged as relatively small.

The RNA input was about 0.5 to 1 ug, and it was reverse transcribed with random hexamers. By means of immunoSEQ multiplex PCR, TCR beta CDR3 spanning 54 Vbeta and 13 Jbeta underwent amplification. TCRdb passed the immunoSEQ multiplex PCR reads through MiXCR, listing each CDR3 protein once. This table has some 150,000 distinct CDR3 sequences, around 94% appearing once. Germline V gives CDR1 MNHEY, CDR2 SMNVEV (reference sequence). This CDR3 has 14 residues. V lost 2 bases and J 5 bases, leaving 13 bases between the germline ends. The rearrangement links TRBV27 to TRBJ2-7; TRBD2 might be the D (5 bases). The sample was CD8+ T cells from PBMCs. This receptor was taken from a human donor in good health. CDR3 loop: CASSLEAAGHEQYF. For the CDR3, the DNA is TGTGCCAGCAGTTTAGAAGCGGCAGGCCACGAGCAGTACTTC.